This TCR beta chain comes out of a study of blood T cell repertoires in COVID-19. At the level of the study: Samples taken during acute and convalescent COVID-19 were collected in the United States, Italy and Spain. The cDNA or gDNA used as material had been derived from T cells, B-cell-depleted T cells, or PBMCs.

This clone has a single count. After removal of 5 bases from V and 5 bases from J, the junction contained 10 bases not matched to a gene. Germline V gene lookup returns CDR1 SGHRS and CDR2 YFSETQ. The CDR3 consists of 15 residues. Original processing notes: Reference gene primer amplification yielded estimated nucleated cell counts. Measured with immunoSEQ multiplex PCR; TCRdb has only the in-frame clones, and not every one. V and J calls and clone size are given by that table; D and trimming were obtained from the DNA. The data show under 300,000 clones, less than 85% seen once. The specimen sequenced was peripheral blood. The clonotype was recovered from a woman of 80 years or more with active or convalescent COVID-19. J is TRBJ2-5 and V is TRBV5-1; 9 positions match TRBD2. The DNA of the CDR3 is TGCGCCAGCAGTTCTTCTCCTAGCGGGGTGGAGACCCAGTACTTC. It yields the protein CASSSSPSGVETQYF.